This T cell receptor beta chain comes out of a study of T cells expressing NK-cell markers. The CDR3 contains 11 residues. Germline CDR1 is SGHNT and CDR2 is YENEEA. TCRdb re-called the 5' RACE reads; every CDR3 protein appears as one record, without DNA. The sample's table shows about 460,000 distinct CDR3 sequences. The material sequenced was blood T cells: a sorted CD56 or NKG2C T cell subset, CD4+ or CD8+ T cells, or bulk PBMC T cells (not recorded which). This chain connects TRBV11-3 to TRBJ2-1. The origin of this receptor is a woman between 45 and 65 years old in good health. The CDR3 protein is CASAKVGEQFF.